What follows is one T cell receptor (beta chain) and its context. Its target antigen remains unknown. The sample holds no much larger clone one base away, and base qualities are not on file. TCRbeta CDR3 regions were amplified from genomic DNA using the immunoSEQ Assay, a bias-controlled multiplex PCR. For the original study's pipeline: The number of nucleated cells in each sample was estimated by amplification of reference gene primers within the assay. Sequence reads were collapsed and filtered to measure the absolute abundance of every unique TCRbeta CDR3 rearrangement. For each sample, productive Simpson clonality was calculated as the square root of Simpson's diversity index across productive rearrangements. In TCRdb, the immuneACCESS table is reduced to in-frame sequences with V and J assigned. These tables do not hold every clone; where another copy was compared, an unresolved V gene accounts for under half, and the others remain unexplained. V, J and clone size are taken as reported in that table, and D and trimming were inferred from the DNA itself. The sample yields approximately 400,000 clones; more than 75% were counted once. The ten largest account for about 1.2% of the sample.

Taken from cysteine to phenylalanine, the CDR3 has 12 residues. The only DNA kept is the CDR3, 36 bases in frame from the first base. Reading the germline V gene gives CDR1 ENHRY and CDR2 SYGVKD. The junction shows trimming of 5 bases on V and 5 bases on J, plus 7 bases between the germline ends. Enrolling through a virtual design, the prospective study's participants ranged in age from about 18 to 89 years and lived across some 23 United States geographic areas. To assign participants to cohorts, the prospective study relied on clinical history that participants themselves reported in a screening survey and a study questionnaire. For ImmuneRACE Cohort 3, a participant was defined as recovered based on two consecutive negative NP/OP PCR tests, clearance by a healthcare professional, or resolution of symptoms. In the prospective study, mobile phlebotomists collected whole blood, serum and a nasopharyngeal or oropharyngeal swab from each participant. Over a roughly 2-month period, participants in the prospective study had the option of providing additional blood draws and questionnaires. Before DNA extraction, blood samples from the prospective study were shipped at room temperature or frozen.

This specimen comes from a study of blood T cell repertoires in COVID-19 (dated by TCRdb to about 2020). With respect to the entire study: Samples covering the acute and convalescent phases of COVID-19 were provided by collaborators in the United States, Italy and Spain. The samples were drawn from the first 160 participants of the ongoing ImmuneRACE study and from roughly 1,300 subjects provided by 6 global collaborators. A freely available public database, intended as a resource for researchers studying the immune response to SARS-CoV-2, is where the repertoires were released. The prospective study material was composed of cDNA or gDNA derived from T cells, B-cell-depleted T cells, or PBMCs. HLA class I and class II types, where available, came from metadata supplied by the sample provider rather than from assay-based typing. Sample metadata almost always included a de-identified subject ID, COVID-19 status, age in years and sex. Deeply sampled blood TCRbeta repertoires from subjects exposed to, actively infected with, or recovered from COVID-19 were included in the dataset. The study at large found these results: The amount of clinical and demographic metadata varied by source and participant and was provided uncurated.

The receptor's source is a woman younger than 30 who had recovered from COVID-19. The chain links TRBV10-3 with TRBJ2-4; the D gene is perhaps TRBD2, from 6 matching bases. Source material: PBMCs or T cells enriched from blood (not recorded which). The CDR3 region has the sequence CAISPGENIQYF. In nucleotide form, the sequence is TGTGCCATCAGTCCGGGGGAAAACATTCAGTACTTC.